The rows below give T cell receptor beta chains drawn from one sample of a study of blood T cells in healthy people across ages. TCRdb redid the calling of the 5' RACE reads with MiXCR, one entry per CDR3 protein. The data hold under 850,000 distinct CDR3 sequences, with approximately 35% observed a single time. Sequencing input: blood. These receptor sequences come from a young man in good health. CDR3s include the opening cysteine and the closing phenylalanine or tryptophan. The order of the fields is J gene, V gene, D gene, clone size, CDR3 length, CDR3 protein, CDR3 DNA. D genes are given only for firm matches. Clone size, where shown, is once, few, many, or a class for clones that have expanded.

J gene: TRBJ2-5
V gene: TRBV3-1
D gene: -
clone size: -
CDR3 length: 14
CDR3 protein: CASSQESLEGPQYF
CDR3 DNA: TGTGCCAGCAGCCAAGAATCTCTAGAGGGCCCGCAGTACTTC

J gene: TRBJ2-7
V gene: TRBV19
D gene: -
clone size: -
CDR3 length: 16
CDR3 protein: CAGSPRGQPSSYEQYF
CDR3 DNA: TGTGCCGGTAGTCCCAGGGGACAACCGAGCTCCTACGAGCAGTACTTC

J gene: TRBJ2-3
V gene: TRBV6-6
D gene: TRBD2
clone size: -
CDR3 length: 17
CDR3 protein: CASSSPLAGGSTDTQYF
CDR3 DNA: TGTGCCAGCAGTAGTCCGTTGGCGGGGGGAAGCACAGATACGCAGTATTTT

J gene: TRBJ1-6
V gene: TRBV10-3
D gene: -
clone size: few
CDR3 length: 12
CDR3 protein: CAISSDYSPPHF
CDR3 DNA: TGTGCCATCTCATCGGACTATTCACCCCCCCACTTT

J gene: TRBJ1-2
V gene: TRBV10-2
D gene: -
clone size: once
CDR3 length: 13
CDR3 protein: CASSEQVFYGYTF
CDR3 DNA: TGCGCCAGCAGTGAGCAGGTTTTCTATGGCTACACCTTC

J gene: TRBJ2-3
V gene: TRBV12-3/TRBV12-4
D gene: TRBD2
clone size: many
CDR3 length: 16
CDR3 protein: CASSPGLAGVTDTQYF
CDR3 DNA: TGTGCCAGCAGTCCCGGACTAGCGGGTGTCACAGATACGCAGTATTTT

J gene: TRBJ2-6
V gene: TRBV3-1
D gene: -
clone size: -
CDR3 length: 15
CDR3 protein: CASSDTFSGANVLTF
CDR3 DNA: TGTGCCAGCAGCGACACCTTCTCTGGGGCCAACGTCCTGACTTTC

J gene: TRBJ1-2
V gene: TRBV19
D gene: -
clone size: many
CDR3 length: 14
CDR3 protein: CASSIGSTNYGYTF
CDR3 DNA: TGTGCCAGTAGTATCGGCTCAACCAACTATGGCTACACCTTC

J gene: TRBJ2-7
V gene: TRBV20-1
D gene: TRBD1
clone size: -
CDR3 length: 12
CDR3 protein: CSARTGASEQYF
CDR3 DNA: TGCAGTGCTAGGACAGGGGCTAGTGAGCAGTACTTC

J gene: TRBJ1-1
V gene: TRBV20-1
D gene: TRBD1
clone size: -
CDR3 length: 12
CDR3 protein: CSQTGRNTEAFF
CDR3 DNA: TGCAGTCAGACAGGGAGGAACACTGAAGCTTTCTTT

J gene: TRBJ1-1
V gene: TRBV12-5
D gene: -
clone size: few
CDR3 length: 13
CDR3 protein: CASGLDQGTEAFF
CDR3 DNA: TGTGCTAGTGGTTTAGACCAGGGAACTGAAGCTTTCTTT

J gene: TRBJ1-1
V gene: TRBV7-9
D gene: -
clone size: -
CDR3 length: 11
CDR3 protein: CASSSVTEAFF
CDR3 DNA: TGTGCCAGCAGCTCGGTCACTGAAGCTTTCTTT

J gene: TRBJ2-1
V gene: TRBV20-1
D gene: -
clone size: few
CDR3 length: 13
CDR3 protein: CSATLRGPAEQFF
CDR3 DNA: TGCAGTGCTACCCTCAGAGGACCGGCTGAGCAGTTCTTC

J gene: TRBJ1-6
V gene: TRBV2
D gene: -
clone size: -
CDR3 length: 15
CDR3 protein: CASRGNTNYNSPLHF
CDR3 DNA: TGTGCCAGCAGGGGAAATACGAACTATAATTCACCCCTCCACTTT

J gene: TRBJ2-5
V gene: TRBV7-3
D gene: -
clone size: -
CDR3 length: 18
CDR3 protein: CASSPYPQGLTLNNEQYF
CDR3 DNA: TGTGCCAGCAGCCCTTATCCGCAGGGTCTAACCCTCAACAATGAGCAGTACTTC

J gene: TRBJ1-6
V gene: TRBV12-3/TRBV12-4
D gene: TRBD1
clone size: -
CDR3 length: 14
CDR3 protein: CASGDRGQNSPLHF
CDR3 DNA: TGTGCCAGCGGGGACAGGGGTCAAAATTCACCCCTCCACTTT

J gene: TRBJ2-1
V gene: TRBV7-3
D gene: -
clone size: -
CDR3 length: 16
CDR3 protein: CASSLSGRTLYNEQFF
CDR3 DNA: TGTGCCAGCAGCTTGTCGGGCAGGACCCTCTACAATGAGCAGTTCTTC

J gene: TRBJ2-1
V gene: TRBV30
D gene: -
clone size: few
CDR3 length: 11
CDR3 protein: CAGSRGHEQFF
CDR3 DNA: TGTGCCGGGAGTAGGGGACACGAGCAGTTCTTC

J gene: TRBJ1-1
V gene: TRBV12-3/TRBV12-4
D gene: -
clone size: -
CDR3 length: 16
CDR3 protein: CASSLAPQTENTEAFF
CDR3 DNA: TGTGCCAGCAGTTTGGCCCCTCAGACAGAGAACACTGAAGCTTTCTTT

J gene: TRBJ1-2
V gene: TRBV7-2
D gene: TRBD1
clone size: -
CDR3 length: 13
CDR3 protein: CASSLRQGRGYTF
CDR3 DNA: TGTGCCAGCAGCCTACGACAGGGAAGAGGCTACACCTTC

J gene: TRBJ1-2
V gene: TRBV13
D gene: -
clone size: few
CDR3 length: 17
CDR3 protein: CASSSNSDRRSDYGYTF
CDR3 DNA: TGTGCCAGCAGCTCAAACTCTGACCGTAGAAGCGACTATGGCTACACCTTC

J gene: TRBJ2-5
V gene: TRBV4-3
D gene: -
clone size: many
CDR3 length: 15
CDR3 protein: CASSPRQGSQETQYF
CDR3 DNA: TGCGCCAGCAGCCCCCGACAAGGGTCTCAAGAGACCCAGTACTTC

J gene: TRBJ2-7
V gene: TRBV20-1
D gene: TRBD1
clone size: many
CDR3 length: 13
CDR3 protein: CSAAGTENYEQYF
CDR3 DNA: TGCAGTGCTGCCGGGACAGAGAACTACGAGCAGTACTTC

J gene: TRBJ2-3
V gene: TRBV5-1
D gene: TRBD1
clone size: many
CDR3 length: 15
CDR3 protein: CASSPGDSRTDTQYF
CDR3 DNA: TGCGCCAGCAGCCCTGGGGACAGCCGCACAGATACGCAGTATTTT

J gene: TRBJ2-1
V gene: TRBV25-1
D gene: TRBD2
clone size: -
CDR3 length: 16
CDR3 protein: CASSEFGGGAYNEQFF
CDR3 DNA: TGTGCCAGCAGTGAATTTGGCGGGGGGGCATACAATGAGCAGTTCTTC

J gene: TRBJ1-6
V gene: TRBV6-2/TRBV6-3
D gene: -
clone size: once
CDR3 length: 16
CDR3 protein: CASNSRGSSYNSPLHF
CDR3 DNA: TGTGCCAGCAACTCACGAGGGAGCTCCTATAATTCACCCCTCCACTTT

J gene: TRBJ1-2
V gene: TRBV27
D gene: -
clone size: -
CDR3 length: 15
CDR3 protein: CASNPRGGARYGYTF
CDR3 DNA: TGTGCCAGCAATCCCCGGGGTGGCGCCCGCTATGGCTACACCTTC

J gene: TRBJ2-3
V gene: TRBV25-1
D gene: -
clone size: few
CDR3 length: 14
CDR3 protein: CASSESSRADTQYF
CDR3 DNA: TGTGCCAGCAGTGAATCTTCCCGCGCGGATACGCAGTATTTT

J gene: TRBJ2-1
V gene: TRBV6-5
D gene: -
clone size: many
CDR3 length: 13
CDR3 protein: CASSYRGYNEQFF
CDR3 DNA: TGTGCCAGCAGTTACAGGGGTTACAATGAGCAGTTCTTC

J gene: TRBJ1-1
V gene: TRBV6-6
D gene: -
clone size: -
CDR3 length: 16
CDR3 protein: CASSHGLLGGNTEAFF
CDR3 DNA: TGTGCCAGCAGTCACGGACTACTTGGGGGTAACACTGAAGCTTTCTTT

J gene: TRBJ2-2
V gene: TRBV24-1
D gene: -
clone size: -
CDR3 length: 16
CDR3 protein: CATSDLLKGRVGELFF
CDR3 DNA: TGTGCCACCAGTGATTTGCTTAAGGGCAGGGTCGGGGAGCTGTTTTTT

J gene: TRBJ2-5
V gene: TRBV6-2/TRBV6-3
D gene: -
clone size: many
CDR3 length: 14
CDR3 protein: CASKGSDFAETQYF
CDR3 DNA: TGTGCCAGCAAGGGTAGCGACTTCGCAGAGACCCAGTACTTC

J gene: TRBJ1-2
V gene: TRBV9
D gene: -
clone size: -
CDR3 length: 15
CDR3 protein: CASSVDGGPVYGYTF
CDR3 DNA: TGTGCCAGCAGCGTAGATGGCGGTCCCGTCTATGGCTACACCTTC

J gene: TRBJ1-1
V gene: TRBV7-2
D gene: -
clone size: -
CDR3 length: 17
CDR3 protein: CASSLVPPPGMNTEAFF
CDR3 DNA: TGTGCCAGCAGCTTGGTCCCCCCCCCGGGAATGAACACTGAAGCTTTCTTT

J gene: TRBJ1-2
V gene: TRBV7-9
D gene: -
clone size: -
CDR3 length: 13
CDR3 protein: CASSADRRGGYTF
CDR3 DNA: TGTGCCAGCAGCGCGGACCGGAGAGGCGGCTACACCTTC

J gene: TRBJ1-1
V gene: TRBV4-3
D gene: -
clone size: few
CDR3 length: 17
CDR3 protein: CASSQDLEDRLNTEAFF
CDR3 DNA: TGCGCCAGCAGCCAAGATCTAGAGGACAGACTGAACACTGAAGCTTTCTTT

J gene: TRBJ2-4
V gene: TRBV21-1
D gene: -
clone size: few
CDR3 length: 16
CDR3 protein: CASSKVQTVAKNIQYF
CDR3 DNA: TGTGCCAGCAGCAAAGTCCAGACCGTAGCCAAAAACATTCAGTACTTC

J gene: TRBJ2-4
V gene: TRBV12-3/TRBV12-4
D gene: TRBD2
clone size: many
CDR3 length: 16
CDR3 protein: CASSKTSGVSKNIQYF
CDR3 DNA: TGTGCCAGCAGTAAAACTAGCGGGGTCTCCAAAAACATTCAGTACTTC

J gene: TRBJ2-3
V gene: TRBV7-9
D gene: -
clone size: -
CDR3 length: 19
CDR3 protein: CASSLDPPRFKRITDTQYF
CDR3 DNA: TGTGCCAGCAGCTTAGACCCCCCCCGGTTTAAGCGGATCACAGATACGCAGTATTTT

J gene: TRBJ1-1
V gene: TRBV29-1
D gene: -
clone size: -
CDR3 length: 14
CDR3 protein: CSVVRLLKSTEAFF
CDR3 DNA: TGCAGCGTTGTCAGGCTCTTGAAAAGCACTGAAGCTTTCTTT

J gene: TRBJ1-6
V gene: TRBV6-2/TRBV6-3
D gene: -
clone size: few
CDR3 length: 15
CDR3 protein: CASRPPRGLNSPLHF
CDR3 DNA: TGTGCCAGCAGACCTCCGCGAGGCCTTAATTCACCCCTCCACTTT

J gene: TRBJ1-2
V gene: TRBV6-5
D gene: TRBD1
clone size: -
CDR3 length: 14
CDR3 protein: CASSYSRGLYGYTF
CDR3 DNA: TGTGCCAGCAGTTACTCAAGGGGGCTCTATGGCTACACCTTC

J gene: TRBJ1-1
V gene: TRBV2
D gene: -
clone size: -
CDR3 length: 14
CDR3 protein: CASSAGLENTEAFF
CDR3 DNA: TGTGCCAGCAGTGCCGGCTTAGAGAACACTGAAGCTTTCTTT

J gene: TRBJ1-2
V gene: TRBV7-2
D gene: TRBD1
clone size: -
CDR3 length: 14
CDR3 protein: CASSFQRQGAGYTF
CDR3 DNA: TGTGCCAGCAGCTTTCAACGACAGGGCGCAGGATACACCTTC

J gene: TRBJ2-1
V gene: TRBV7-2
D gene: TRBD1
clone size: -
CDR3 length: 18
CDR3 protein: CASSLMLRGQGSYNEQFF
CDR3 DNA: TGTGCCAGCAGCTTGATGCTCCGAGGACAGGGATCCTACAATGAGCAGTTCTTC

J gene: TRBJ2-2
V gene: TRBV29-1
D gene: TRBD2
clone size: -
CDR3 length: 15
CDR3 protein: CSVVTSGRVRGELFF
CDR3 DNA: TGCAGCGTTGTAACTAGCGGGAGAGTCAGGGGGGAGCTGTTTTTT

J gene: TRBJ2-7
V gene: TRBV5-1
D gene: -
clone size: few
CDR3 length: 15
CDR3 protein: CASSLGVGGSYEQYF
CDR3 DNA: TGCGCCAGCAGCTTGGGGGTAGGGGGCTCCTACGAGCAGTACTTC

J gene: TRBJ2-1
V gene: TRBV6-1
D gene: -
clone size: -
CDR3 length: 18
CDR3 protein: CASSPRGAGTNTYNEQFF
CDR3 DNA: TGTGCCAGCAGTCCCAGGGGGGCCGGGACGAACACCTACAATGAGCAGTTCTTC

J gene: TRBJ2-5
V gene: TRBV7-2
D gene: -
clone size: -
CDR3 length: 14
CDR3 protein: CASSPDGGRETQYF
CDR3 DNA: TGTGCCAGCAGCCCCGACGGGGGCCGGGAGACCCAGTACTTC

J gene: TRBJ1-5
V gene: TRBV4-1
D gene: -
clone size: few
CDR3 length: 16
CDR3 protein: CASSAPGHPSNQPRHF
CDR3 DNA: TGCGCCAGCAGCGCTCCGGGACATCCTAGCAATCAGCCCCGGCATTTT

J gene: TRBJ2-7
V gene: TRBV12-3/TRBV12-4
D gene: -
clone size: -
CDR3 length: 13
CDR3 protein: CASSVGGWYEQYF
CDR3 DNA: TGTGCCAGCAGTGTAGGTGGGTGGTACGAGCAGTACTTC

J gene: TRBJ2-3
V gene: TRBV12-3/TRBV12-4
D gene: TRBD2
clone size: many
CDR3 length: 15
CDR3 protein: CASSFRGAGGDTQYF
CDR3 DNA: TGTGCCAGCAGTTTCCGCGGGGCGGGAGGAGATACGCAGTATTTT

J gene: TRBJ1-2
V gene: TRBV29-1
D gene: TRBD1
clone size: -
CDR3 length: 15
CDR3 protein: CSIQDRGPIGYGYTF
CDR3 DNA: TGCAGCATTCAGGACAGGGGGCCCATCGGGTATGGCTACACCTTC

J gene: TRBJ2-1
V gene: TRBV20-1
D gene: -
clone size: -
CDR3 length: 15
CDR3 protein: CSARDLEGTSYEQFF
CDR3 DNA: TGCAGTGCTAGAGATTTGGAGGGTACGTCCTACGAGCAGTTCTTC

J gene: TRBJ1-1
V gene: TRBV15
D gene: -
clone size: -
CDR3 length: 12
CDR3 protein: CATSRNGGEAFF
CDR3 DNA: TGTGCCACCAGCAGGAACGGCGGTGAAGCTTTCTTT

J gene: TRBJ1-5
V gene: TRBV20-1
D gene: TRBD1
clone size: -
CDR3 length: 14
CDR3 protein: CSARAAGGWQPQHF
CDR3 DNA: TGCAGTGCTAGAGCGGCAGGGGGCTGGCAGCCCCAGCATTTT

J gene: TRBJ2-5
V gene: TRBV7-2
D gene: -
clone size: -
CDR3 length: 15
CDR3 protein: CASSLNQGGSGEQYF
CDR3 DNA: TGTGCCAGCAGCTTAAATCAGGGTGGATCGGGGGAGCAGTACTTC

J gene: TRBJ2-3
V gene: TRBV5-1
D gene: TRBD2
clone size: -
CDR3 length: 21
CDR3 protein: CASSPRDNDLLAGPHTDTQYF
CDR3 DNA: TGCGCCAGCAGCCCTCGGGACAATGACCTCCTAGCGGGTCCCCACACAGATACGCAGTATTTT